This T cell receptor (beta chain) was profiled in a study of shared clonotypes between healthy human individuals. Study outcomes and limitations: The represented genetic and exposure-history diversity was limited by the small number of donors.

Data came from immunoSEQ multiplex PCR; TCRdb stores just in-frame clones and leaves some out. The table includes millions of clones, around nine tenths detected once. The CDR3 runs 18 residues. With V trimmed by 0 bases and J by 4 bases, 13 bases remained unmatched. Germline assignment: CDR1 SGHRS and CDR2 YFSETQ. On this clone itself: The antigen remains unidentified.

Input material: naive CD4+ T cells sorted from blood. Indicated subset: CD45RA+ positively selected. The chain uses TRBV5-1 and TRBJ2-7, with TRBD2 identical over 10 bases. The clonotype originates from a man aged 18 to 35 in good health. Written as DNA, the CDR3 is TGCGCCAGCAGCTTGGCCTATCCCGGGACTAGCGCCGGTTACGAGCAGTACTTC. Protein product: CASSLAYPGTSAGYEQYF.